The TCR beta chain under discussion was sequenced for a study of shared clonotypes between healthy human individuals (dated by TCRdb to about 2020). Background for the entire study: The cohort included three men and a couple of women between 18 and 49 years of age. For each donor, CD4 naive and CD4 memory were each run on three plates, CD8 naive on two plates, and CD8 memory on one plate. Blood TCR repertoires of four to six healthy adults were deeply sequenced to estimate repertoire size and the extent of clonotype sharing between individuals. Different laboratories and diverse techniques were used to prepare libraries and sequence TCR repertoires, to increase sequencing depth and limit assay-specific biases. Leukapheresis yielded between about 0.94 and 10 billion PBMCs per donor.

With respect to this clone: Its antigen remains undetermined. Base qualities are not provided; no much larger clone lies one nucleotide away.

Via the germline V gene, CDR1 is MGHDK and CDR2 SYGVNS. Spanning cysteine to phenylalanine, the CDR3 consists of 12 amino acids. Of the read, only the CDR3 DNA is kept; its 36 bases are in frame from base 1. The study at large found these results: Based on pairwise subsampling, the degree of clonotype sharing among donors was expected to be affected by sequencing depth. Because the study included only a small number of donors, the genetic and exposure-history diversity represented was limited. Compared with non-shared clonotypes, the clonotypes found in all four sorted-subset donors had higher generation probabilities. Larger estimated clonotype richness was generally found for naive subsets than for memory subsets. When a handful of donors were compared, the shared fraction of clonotypes was 5% to 6.5% for naive CD4, 3.5% to 4% for naive CD8, 2.3% for memory CD4, and approximately 0.4% for memory CD8. Sampling was restricted to blood, and TCR repertoires in tissue are likely to differ from TCR repertoires in blood. Incomplete sequencing was indicated by rarefaction of sorted-subset datasets, despite the large sequencing depth.

Using the deep immunoSEQ assay, TCR CDR3 regions were amplified from genomic DNA by multiplex PCR. For each cell subset, the extracted genomic DNA was distributed evenly across all wells of several immunoSEQ 96-well plates, and each plate served as one replicate. For sorted subsets, approximately 190 ng of genomic DNA, equivalent to around 31,000 T cell genomes, went into each replicate PCR. The purified libraries were quantified using a Qubit 3.0 fluorometer, sized with a Bioanalyzer 2100, and then quantified again using the KAPA Library Quantification kit. Every immunoSEQ 96-well plate was sequenced on a separate single-read 150-cycle Illumina NextSeq 550 flow cell. As for the original processing: The immunoSEQ output contained only junctional sequences without quality scores, so filtering could not match that applied to full-length reads. Sequences were annotated with PyIR, a Python wrapper for IgBLAST v1.9, using IMGT germline references to assign V/J genes and CDR3. Reads were filtered out if the reads had weak V/J assignments (E-value above 1e-6), no CDR3, stop codons, out-of-frame junctions, or ambiguous translated residues. A V3J clonotype was defined by an identical inferred V gene, J gene, and CDR3 amino acid sequence. Percentage overlap between repertoires was computed as shared unique clonotypes divided by the size of the smaller repertoire. Repertoire richness was assessed with RTK rarefaction, the Chao1 estimator, and Recon v2.1 estimates of unobserved clonotypes. OLGA was used to compute generation probabilities for all TCRbeta clonotypes that the gDNA method yielded from a handful of donors. What TCRdb holds here is the immuneACCESS table cut down to in-frame rearrangements. Part of the clones is not present; checked against another copy, under half of the missing clones reflect an unresolved V gene, and the others are unexplained. Clone size and the V and J calls come from that table; the DNA yielded D and trimming. The sample table contains more than 2,000,000 clones; only one count was recorded for over 85% of them. The top ten clones comprise 0.13% to 0.15% of the sample.

Donors were healthy HIV-negative adults with no recently reported acute infections or vaccinations. All donors were Caucasian adults living in Nashville, Tennessee, USA. CD4+ T cells were enriched through magnetic negative selection, after which naive cells were positively selected on CD45RA and the remaining negative fraction served as the memory subset. After blood collection by leukapheresis, PBMCs were isolated using Ficoll-Histopaque density gradient centrifugation and then cryopreserved in the vapor phase of liquid nitrogen. Purity and quantity of every magnetically sorted T cell population were checked by analytical flow cytometry. Genomic DNA was isolated from every sorted fraction and measured by UV absorbance on a Nanodrop 2000c.

The rearrangement joined TRBV25-1 to TRBJ1-5; no D segment can be confidently identified. This receptor was identified in a young man in good health. Sequences were obtained from naive CD4+ T cells sorted from blood. The sample's cell subset or site, from its label and the paper: CD45RA+ positively selected. The nucleotide sequence reads TGTGCTAGCGGAAATAGCAATCAGCCCCAGCATTTT. Protein translation: CASGNSNQPQHF. Outside the CDR3, residues come from the reference TRBV25-1 and TRBJ1-5 proteins, so the full variable domain is: EADIYQTPRYLVIGTGKKITLECSQTMGHDKMYWYQQDPGMELHLIHYSYGVNSTEKGDLSSESTVSRIRTEHFPLTLESARPSHTSQYLCASGNSNQPQHFGDGTRLSIL.